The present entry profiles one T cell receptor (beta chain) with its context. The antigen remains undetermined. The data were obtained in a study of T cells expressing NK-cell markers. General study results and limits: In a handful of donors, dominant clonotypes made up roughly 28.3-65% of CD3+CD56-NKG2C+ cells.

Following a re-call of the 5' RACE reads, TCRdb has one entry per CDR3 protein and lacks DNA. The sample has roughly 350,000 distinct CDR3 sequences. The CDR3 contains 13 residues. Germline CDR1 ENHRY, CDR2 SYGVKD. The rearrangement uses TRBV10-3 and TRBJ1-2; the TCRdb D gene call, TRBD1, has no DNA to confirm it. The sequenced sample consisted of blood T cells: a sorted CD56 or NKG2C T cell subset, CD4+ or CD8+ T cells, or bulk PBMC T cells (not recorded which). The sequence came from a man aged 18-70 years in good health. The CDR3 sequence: CAISEDRNYGYTF.